The subject of this entry is one TCR beta chain. This sample was taken from a study of blood T cell repertoires in COVID-19. About the study: T cells, B-cell-depleted T cells, or PBMCs provided the cDNA or gDNA that served as material.

Clones were sequenced by immunoSEQ multiplex PCR, and TCRdb holds only the in-frame ones, with some missing. This sample has about 250,000 clones; 70% to 90% occur once, and the top ten carry approximately 2.1%. Input material: peripheral blood. The sequence was obtained from a woman between 35 and 50 years old who had recovered from COVID-19.

The CDR3 sequence is CASSARRNLGPTDTQYF. DNA of the CDR3: TGTGCCAGTAGTGCCAGACGTAATTTGGGCCCCACAGATACGCAGTATTTT. The V gene is TRBV19, the J gene TRBJ2-3; no firm D call. V was cut by 5 bases and J by 2 bases, with 20 bases left in between. The germline gives CDR1 LNHDA, CDR2 SQIVND (reference sequence). The CDR3 sequence is 17 residues long.